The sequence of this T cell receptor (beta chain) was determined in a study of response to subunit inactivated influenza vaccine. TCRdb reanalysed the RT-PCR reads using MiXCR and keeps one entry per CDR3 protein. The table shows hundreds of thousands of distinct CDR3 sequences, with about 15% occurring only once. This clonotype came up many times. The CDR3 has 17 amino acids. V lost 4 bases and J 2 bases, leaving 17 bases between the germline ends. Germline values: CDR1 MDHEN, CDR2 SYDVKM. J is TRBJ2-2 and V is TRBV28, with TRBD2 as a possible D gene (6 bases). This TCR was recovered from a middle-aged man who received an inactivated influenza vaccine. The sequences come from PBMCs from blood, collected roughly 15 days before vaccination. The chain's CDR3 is CASSSALGGKNTGELFF. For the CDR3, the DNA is TGTGCCAGCAGTTCTGCCCTTGGGGGGAAAAACACCGGGGAGCTGTTTTTT. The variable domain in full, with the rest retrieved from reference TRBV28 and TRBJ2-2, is DVKVTQSSRYLVKRTGEKVFLECVQDMDHENMFWYRQDPGLGLRLIYFSYDVKMKEKGDIPEGYSVSREKKERFSLILESASTNQTSMYLCASSSALGGKNTGELFFGEGSRLTVL.